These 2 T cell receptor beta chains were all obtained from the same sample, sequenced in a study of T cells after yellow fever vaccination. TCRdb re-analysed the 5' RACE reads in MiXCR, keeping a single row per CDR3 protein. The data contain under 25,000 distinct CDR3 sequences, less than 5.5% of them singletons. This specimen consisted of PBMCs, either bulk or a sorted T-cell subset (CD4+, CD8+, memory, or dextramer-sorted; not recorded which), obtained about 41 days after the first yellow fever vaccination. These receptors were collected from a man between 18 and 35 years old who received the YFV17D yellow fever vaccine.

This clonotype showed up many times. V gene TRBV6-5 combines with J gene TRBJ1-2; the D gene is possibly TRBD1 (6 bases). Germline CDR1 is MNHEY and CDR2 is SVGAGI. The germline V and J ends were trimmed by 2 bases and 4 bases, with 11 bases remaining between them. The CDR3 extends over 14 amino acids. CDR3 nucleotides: TGTGCCAGCAGTTACCAAGGACAGATCTATGGCTACACCTTC. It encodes CASSYQGQIYGYTF.

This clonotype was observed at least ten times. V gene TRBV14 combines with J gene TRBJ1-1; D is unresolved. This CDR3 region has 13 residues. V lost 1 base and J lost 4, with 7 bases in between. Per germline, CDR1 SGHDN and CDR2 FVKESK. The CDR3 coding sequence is TGTGCCAGCAGCCAAGGAACAAGCACTGAAGCTTTCTTT. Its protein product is CASSQGTSTEAFF.